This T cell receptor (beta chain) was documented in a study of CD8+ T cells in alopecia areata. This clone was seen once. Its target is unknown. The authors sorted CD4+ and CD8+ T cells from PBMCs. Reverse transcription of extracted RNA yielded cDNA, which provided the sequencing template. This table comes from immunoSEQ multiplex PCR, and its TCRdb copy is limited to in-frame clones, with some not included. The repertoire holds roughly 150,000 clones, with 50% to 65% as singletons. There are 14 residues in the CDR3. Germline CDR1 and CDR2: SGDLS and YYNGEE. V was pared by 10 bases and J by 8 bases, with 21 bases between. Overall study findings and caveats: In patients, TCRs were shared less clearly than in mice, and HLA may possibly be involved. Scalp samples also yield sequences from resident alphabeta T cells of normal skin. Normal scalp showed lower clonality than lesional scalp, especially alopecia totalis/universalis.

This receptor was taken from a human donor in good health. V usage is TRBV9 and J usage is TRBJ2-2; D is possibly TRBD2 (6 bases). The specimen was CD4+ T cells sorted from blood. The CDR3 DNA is TGTGCCGGAGGGACTCTGGCTTTCGGGGGGGAGCTGTTTTTT. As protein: CAGGTLAFGGELFF. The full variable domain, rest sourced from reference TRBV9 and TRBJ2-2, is DSGVTQTPKHLITATGQRVTLRCSPRSGDLSVYWYQQSLDQGLQFLIQYYNGEERAKGNILERFSAQQFPDLHSELNLSSLELGDSALYFCAGGTLAFGGELFFGEGSRLTVL.